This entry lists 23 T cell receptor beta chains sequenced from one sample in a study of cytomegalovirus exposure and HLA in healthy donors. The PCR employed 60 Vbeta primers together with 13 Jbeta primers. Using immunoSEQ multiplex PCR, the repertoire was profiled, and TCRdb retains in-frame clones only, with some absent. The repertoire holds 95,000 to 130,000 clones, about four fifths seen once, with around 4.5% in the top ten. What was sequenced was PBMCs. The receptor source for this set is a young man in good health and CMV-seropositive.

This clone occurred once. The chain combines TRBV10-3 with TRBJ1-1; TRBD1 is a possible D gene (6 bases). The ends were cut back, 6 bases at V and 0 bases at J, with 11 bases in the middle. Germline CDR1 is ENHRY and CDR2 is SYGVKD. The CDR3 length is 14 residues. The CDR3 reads CAISFDRLNTEAFF. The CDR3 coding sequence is TGTGCCATCAGCTTCGACAGGTTGAACACTGAAGCTTTCTTT.

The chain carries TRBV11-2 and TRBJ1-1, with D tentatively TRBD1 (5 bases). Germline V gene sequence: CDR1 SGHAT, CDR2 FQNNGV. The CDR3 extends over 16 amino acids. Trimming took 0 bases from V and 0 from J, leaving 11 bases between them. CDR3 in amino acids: CASSLDQGGVNTEAFF. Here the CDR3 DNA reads TGTGCCAGCAGCTTAGATCAAGGAGGGGTGAACACTGAAGCTTTCTTT.

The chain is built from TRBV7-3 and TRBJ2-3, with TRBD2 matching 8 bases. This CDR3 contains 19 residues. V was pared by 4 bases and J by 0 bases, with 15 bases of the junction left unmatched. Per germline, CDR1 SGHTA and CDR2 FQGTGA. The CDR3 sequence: CASSSKPGLVYASTDTQYF. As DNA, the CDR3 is TGTGCCAGCAGCTCAAAACCGGGACTAGTGTATGCTAGCACAGATACGCAGTATTTT.

The DNA for the CDR3 is TGTGCCAGCAGCTTTTCCGGGTCGGAACTGTTTTTT. It yields the protein CASSFSGSELFF. V and J are TRBV7-6 and TRBJ1-4; D is unresolved. Germline values: CDR1 SGHVS, CDR2 FNYEAQ. The CDR3 contains 12 residues. V lost 3 bases and J 12 bases, leaving 11 bases between the germline ends.

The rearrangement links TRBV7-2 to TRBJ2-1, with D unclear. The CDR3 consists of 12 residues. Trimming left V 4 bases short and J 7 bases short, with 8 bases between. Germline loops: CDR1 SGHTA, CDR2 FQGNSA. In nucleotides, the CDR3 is TGTGCCAGCAGCTCCGTGTTAAATGAGCAGTTCTTC. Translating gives CASSSVLNEQFF. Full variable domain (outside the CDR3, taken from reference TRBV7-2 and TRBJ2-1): GAGVSQSPSNKVTEKGKDVELRCDPISGHTALYWYRQSLGQGLEFLIYFQGNSAPDKSGLPSDRFSAERTGGSVSTLTIQRTQQEDSAVYLCASSSVLNEQFFGPGTRLTVL.

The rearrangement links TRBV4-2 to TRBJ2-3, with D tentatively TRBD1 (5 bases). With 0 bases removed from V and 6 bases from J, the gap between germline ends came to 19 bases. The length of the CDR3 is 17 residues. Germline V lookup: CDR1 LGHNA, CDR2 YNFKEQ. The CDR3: CASSQDRADNGYDTQYF. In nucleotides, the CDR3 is TGTGCCAGCAGCCAAGATCGGGCGGACAACGGTTATGATACGCAGTATTTT.

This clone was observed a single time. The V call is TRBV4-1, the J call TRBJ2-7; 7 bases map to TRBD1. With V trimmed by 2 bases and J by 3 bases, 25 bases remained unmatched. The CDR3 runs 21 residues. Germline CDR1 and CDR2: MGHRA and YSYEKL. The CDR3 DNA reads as TGCGCCAGCAGCCAAAGTAGGGGATTTTTGACCGGGACAGATTTCCTCTACGAGCAGTACTTC. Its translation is CASSQSRGFLTGTDFLYEQYF.

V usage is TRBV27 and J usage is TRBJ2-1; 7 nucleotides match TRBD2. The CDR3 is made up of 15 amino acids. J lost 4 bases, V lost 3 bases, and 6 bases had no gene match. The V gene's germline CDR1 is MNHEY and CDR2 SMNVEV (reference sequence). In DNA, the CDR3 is TGTGCCAGCAGTTTTGCGCGGGGGAGTTACAATGAGCAGTTCTTC. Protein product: CASSFARGSYNEQFF.

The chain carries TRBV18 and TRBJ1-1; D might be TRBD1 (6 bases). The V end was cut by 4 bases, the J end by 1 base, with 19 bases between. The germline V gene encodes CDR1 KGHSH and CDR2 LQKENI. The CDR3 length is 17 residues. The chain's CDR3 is CASSLTRQVTSNTEAFF. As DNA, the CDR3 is TGTGCCAGCTCACTAACTCGACAGGTAACCTCGAACACTGAAGCTTTCTTT.

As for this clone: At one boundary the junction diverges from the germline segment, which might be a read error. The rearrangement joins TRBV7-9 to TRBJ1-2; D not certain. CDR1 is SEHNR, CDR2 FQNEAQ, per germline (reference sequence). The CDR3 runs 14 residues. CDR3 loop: CSSSRPMGNYGYTF. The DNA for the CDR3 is TGTTCCAGCAGCCGTCCCATGGGCAACTATGGCTACACCTTC.

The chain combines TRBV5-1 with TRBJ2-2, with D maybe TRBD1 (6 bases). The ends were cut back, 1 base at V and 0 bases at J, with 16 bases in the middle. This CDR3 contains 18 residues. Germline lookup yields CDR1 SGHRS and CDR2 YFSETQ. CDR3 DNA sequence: TGCGCCAGCAGCTTGTGGACAGATTTTTTCGCGAACACCGGGGAGCTGTTTTTT. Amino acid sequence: CASSLWTDFFANTGELFF.

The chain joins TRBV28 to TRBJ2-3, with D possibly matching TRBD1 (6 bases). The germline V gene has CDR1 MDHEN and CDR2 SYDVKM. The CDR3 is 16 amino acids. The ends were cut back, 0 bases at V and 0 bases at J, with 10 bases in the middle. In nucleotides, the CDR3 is TGTGCCAGCAGTTTATGGGAGACAGGCAGCACAGATACGCAGTATTTT. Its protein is CASSLWETGSTDTQYF. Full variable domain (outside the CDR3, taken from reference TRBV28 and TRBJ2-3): DVKVTQSSRYLVKRTGEKVFLECVQDMDHENMFWYRQDPGLGLRLIYFSYDVKMKEKGDIPEGYSVSREKKERFSLILESASTNQTSMYLCASSLWETGSTDTQYFGPGTRLTVL.

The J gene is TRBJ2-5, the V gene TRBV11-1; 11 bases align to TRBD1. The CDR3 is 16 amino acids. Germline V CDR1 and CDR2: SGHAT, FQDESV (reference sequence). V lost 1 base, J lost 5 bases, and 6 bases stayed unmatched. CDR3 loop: CASSLVPDRGRETQYF. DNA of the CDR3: TGTGCCAGCAGCTTAGTCCCGGACAGGGGGCGGGAGACCCAGTACTTC. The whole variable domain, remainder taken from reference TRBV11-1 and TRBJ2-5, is EAEVAQSPRYKITEKSQAVAFWCDPISGHATLYWYRQILGQGPELLVQFQDESVVDDSQLPKDRFSAERLKGVDSTLKIQPAELGDSAMYLCASSLVPDRGRETQYFGPGTRLLVL.

CDR3 loop: CASRGDRQGNQPQHF. The CDR3 region has the DNA TGTGCCAGCAGGGGGGACAGGCAGGGCAATCAGCCCCAGCATTTT. This chain connects TRBV2 to TRBJ1-5, with 8 bases that match TRBD1. Germline V gene lookup returns CDR1 SNHLY and CDR2 FYNNEI. The length of the CDR3 is 15 residues. J lost 2 bases, V lost 6 bases, and 6 bases had no gene match.

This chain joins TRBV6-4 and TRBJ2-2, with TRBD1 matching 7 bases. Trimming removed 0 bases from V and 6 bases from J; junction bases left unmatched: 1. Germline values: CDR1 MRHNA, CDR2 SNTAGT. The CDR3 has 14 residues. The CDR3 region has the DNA TGTGCCAGCAGTGACTCAGGGGGCGCCGGGGAGCTGTTTTTT. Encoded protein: CASSDSGGAGELFF.

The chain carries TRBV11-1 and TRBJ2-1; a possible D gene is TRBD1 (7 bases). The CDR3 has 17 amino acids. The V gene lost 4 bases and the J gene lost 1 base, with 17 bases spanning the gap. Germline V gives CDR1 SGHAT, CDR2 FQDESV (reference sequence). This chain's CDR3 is CASSSGDAGGSYNEQFF. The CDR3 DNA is TGTGCCAGCAGCTCGGGGGATGCAGGGGGATCCTACAATGAGCAGTTCTTC.

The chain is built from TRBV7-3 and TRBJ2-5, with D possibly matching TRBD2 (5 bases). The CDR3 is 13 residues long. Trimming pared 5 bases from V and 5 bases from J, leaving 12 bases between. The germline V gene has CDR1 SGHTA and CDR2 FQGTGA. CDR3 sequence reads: CASSRVGGETQYF. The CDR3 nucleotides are TGTGCCAGCAGCCGAGTCGGCGGGGAGACCCAGTACTTC.

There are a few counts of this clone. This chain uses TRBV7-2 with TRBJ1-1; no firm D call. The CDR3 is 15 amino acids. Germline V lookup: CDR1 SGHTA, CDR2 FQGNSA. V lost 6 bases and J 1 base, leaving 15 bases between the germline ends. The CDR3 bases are TGTGCCAGCAGTCCCATCAGGCAGGCGAACACTGAAGCTTTCTTT. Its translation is CASSPIRQANTEAFF.

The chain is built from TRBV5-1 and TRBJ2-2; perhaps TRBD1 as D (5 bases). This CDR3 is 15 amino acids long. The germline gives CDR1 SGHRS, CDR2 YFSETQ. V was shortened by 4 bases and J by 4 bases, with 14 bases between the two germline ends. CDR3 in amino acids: CASSVTEVPTGELFF. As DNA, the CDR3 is TGCGCCAGCAGCGTGACAGAAGTTCCCACCGGGGAGCTGTTTTTT.

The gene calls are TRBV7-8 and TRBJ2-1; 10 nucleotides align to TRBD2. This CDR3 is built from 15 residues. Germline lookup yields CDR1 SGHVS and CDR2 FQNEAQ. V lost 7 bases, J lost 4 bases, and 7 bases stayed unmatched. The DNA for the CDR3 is TGTGCCAGCACCGGACTAGCGGAAACATACAATGAGCAGTTCTTC. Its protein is CASTGLAETYNEQFF.

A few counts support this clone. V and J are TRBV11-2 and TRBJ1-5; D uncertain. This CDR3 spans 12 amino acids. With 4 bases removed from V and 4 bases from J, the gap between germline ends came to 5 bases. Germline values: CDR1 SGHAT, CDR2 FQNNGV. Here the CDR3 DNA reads TGTGCCAGCAGCTCCGAGAATCAGCCCCAGCATTTT. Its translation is CASSSENQPQHF.

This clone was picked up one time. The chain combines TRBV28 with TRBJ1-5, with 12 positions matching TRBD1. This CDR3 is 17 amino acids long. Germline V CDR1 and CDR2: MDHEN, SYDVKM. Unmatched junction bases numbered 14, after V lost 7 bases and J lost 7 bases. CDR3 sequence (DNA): TGTGCCAGCAAACAAGAGGGACAGGGGGCTACTAGGCAGCCCCAGCATTTT. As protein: CASKQEGQGATRQPQHF.

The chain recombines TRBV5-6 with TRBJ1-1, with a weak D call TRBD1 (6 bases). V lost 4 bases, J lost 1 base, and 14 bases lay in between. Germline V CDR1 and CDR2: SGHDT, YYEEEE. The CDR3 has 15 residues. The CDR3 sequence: CASSPRVGANTEAFF. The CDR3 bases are TGTGCCAGCAGCCCCCGGGTGGGGGCGAACACTGAAGCTTTCTTT.